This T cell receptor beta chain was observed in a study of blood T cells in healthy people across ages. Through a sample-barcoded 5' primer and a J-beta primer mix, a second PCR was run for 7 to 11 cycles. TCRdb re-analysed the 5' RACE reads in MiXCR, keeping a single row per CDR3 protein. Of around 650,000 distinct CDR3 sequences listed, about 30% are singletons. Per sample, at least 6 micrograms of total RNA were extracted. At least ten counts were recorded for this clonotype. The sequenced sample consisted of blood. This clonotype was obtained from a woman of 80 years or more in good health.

The CDR3 sequence: CASSNFGTSDTQYF. The DNA of the CDR3 is TGTGCCAGCAGTAACTTCGGGACTAGCGATACGCAGTATTTT. This chain joins TRBV2 and TRBJ2-3; 9 bases line up with TRBD2. The CDR3 loop spans 14 amino acids. Germline CDR1 reads SNHLY; CDR2 reads FYNNEI. V lost 5 bases, J lost 6 bases, and 6 bases stayed unmatched.